The clone carrying this TCR beta chain was seen repeatedly, ten times or more. Its antigen is still unknown. V was pared by 1 base and J by 3 bases, with 7 bases between. The germline V gene encodes CDR1 SGHTA and CDR2 FQGNSA. The CDR3 spans 14 residues. Study-level results: Tumor Treg TCRs overlapped most with tumor naive CD4+ cells. Larger-cohort validation covered only one TCR beta V-J rearrangement.

Full-length variable regions came from constant-region reverse primers plus semi-nested Nested Universal Primer A PCR. TCRdb redid the calling of the 5' RACE reads with MiXCR, one entry per CDR3 protein. This repertoire shows about 40,000 distinct CDR3 sequences, over 15% found once; its top ten account for 2.5% to 3%. CD25-based Treg depletion was applied to purified naive CD4+ T cells. The clonotype comes from a female donor with breast cancer. The sequenced sample consisted of naive CD4+ T cells sorted from a lymph node. Documented subset: naive CD4+ T cells, CD4+CD45RA+CD25-. The J gene is TRBJ1-3, the V gene TRBV7-2; D gene unclear. CDR3: CASSLGGSGNTIYF. The CDR3 region has the DNA TGTGCCAGCAGCTTAGGCGGTAGTGGAAACACCATATATTTT.